These 12 T cell receptor beta chains were all obtained from the same sample, sequenced in a study of T cell responses to AZD1222 COVID-19 vaccine (dated by TCRdb to the early 2020s). Per the publication, the time point label means: about 28 days (+/-7) after the second vaccine dose. The library came from the immunoSEQ multiplex PCR assay. The table comes from immuneACCESS by way of TCRdb, which keeps in-frame sequences with V and J called. Part of the clones is missing from these tables; in studies checked, under half for an unresolved V gene and the rest for unknown reasons. This sample gives fewer than 200,000 clones in total; roughly nine tenths of them show up just once. The ten largest account for 1.5% to 2% of the sample. Sequenced material: peripheral blood, taken 28 days after the second AZD1222 dose. These receptors were collected from an adult who received the AZD1222 COVID-19 vaccine.

This chain uses TRBV27 with TRBJ1-1; 7 nucleotides match TRBD1. Germline loops: CDR1 MNHEY, CDR2 SMNVEV (reference sequence). The V gene end was trimmed by 2 bases and the J gene end by 3 bases; junction bases not matched to a gene: 0. This CDR3 spans 13 amino acids. The CDR3 region is CASSLTGDTEAFF. CDR3 sequence (DNA): TGTGCCAGCAGTTTAACAGGGGACACTGAAGCTTTCTTT.

The V call is TRBV4-1, the J call TRBJ1-5; D remains unclear. V was shortened by 1 base and J by 5 bases, with 6 bases between the two germline ends. Germline assignment: CDR1 MGHRA and CDR2 YSYEKL. The CDR3 extends over 13 amino acids. In DNA form, the CDR3 reads TGCGCCAGCAGCCAAGCACGCTATCAGCCCCAGCATTTT. Protein sequence: CASSQARYQPQHF.

This rearrangement joins TRBV27 to TRBJ2-5; the D gene is possibly TRBD2 (5 bases). There are 15 residues in the CDR3. Trimming cost V 6 bases and J 2 bases, with 16 bases left between them. Germline V gene sequence: CDR1 MNHEY, CDR2 SMNVEV (reference sequence). Here the CDR3 DNA reads TGTGCCAGCAGCACGTATCGGGATCCTCAAGAGACCCAGTACTTC. It codes for CASSTYRDPQETQYF.

This clone was seen once. In DNA form, the CDR3 reads TGTGCCAGCAGCCCCTCCAACGAGGGTACTGAAGCTTTCTTT. Translated: CASSPSNEGTEAFF. The V and J genes are TRBV21-1 and TRBJ1-1. TRBV21-1 is designated a pseudogene. The CDR3 runs to 14 residues.

For the CDR3, the DNA is TGTGCCAGCAGCGTAGGGCTAGGGAAAAACTACGAGCAGTACTTC. This encodes CASSVGLGKNYEQYF. The V call is TRBV9, the J call TRBJ2-7; D unclear. The CDR3 contains 15 residues. Per the germline V gene, CDR1 is SGDLS and CDR2 is YYNGEE. Trimming left V 0 bases short and J 3 bases short, with 13 bases between.

The chain uses TRBV19 and TRBJ2-2; D remains ambiguous. Per germline, CDR1 LNHDA and CDR2 SQIVND (reference sequence). Trimming removed 10 bases from V and 6 bases from J, with 15 bases in between. This CDR3 has 13 amino acids. CDR3 sequence: CATTPTAPGELFF. CDR3 nucleotide sequence: TGTGCCACCACCCCGACGGCCCCCGGGGAGCTGTTTTTT.

This clone appeared once. This chain links TRBV5-4 with TRBJ2-2, with 10 bases lining up with TRBD2. CDR1 is SGHNT, CDR2 YYREEE, per germline (reference sequence). Germline trimming cut 3 bases from V and 4 bases from J; bases unmatched to any gene: 3. The CDR3 runs 15 residues. The CDR3 nucleotides are TGTGCCAGCAGCTCACTAGCGGGGCTCACCGGGGAGCTGTTTTTT. It codes for CASSSLAGLTGELFF. Variable domain in full (rest from reference TRBV5-4 and TRBJ2-2): ETGVTQSPTHLIKTRGQQVTLRCSSQSGHNTVSWYQQALGQGPQFIFQYYREEENGRGNFPPRFSGLQFPNYSSELNVNALELDDSALYLCASSSLAGLTGELFFGEGSRLTVL.

V and J are TRBV7-3 and TRBJ2-1; tentatively, D is TRBD2 (5 bases). Trimming left V 2 bases short and J 3 bases short, with 14 bases between. There are 16 residues in the CDR3. Germline loops: CDR1 SGHTA, CDR2 FQGTGA. CDR3 sequence: CASSLGGRLDYNEQFF. For the CDR3, the DNA is TGTGCCAGCAGCTTAGGAGGCAGGCTTGACTACAATGAGCAGTTCTTC.

The CDR3 DNA is TGTGCCCCCCGGGCGGAGCAGTTCTTC. The encoded protein is CAPRAEQFF. V gene TRBV21-1 combines with J gene TRBJ2-1. TRBV21-1 is a pseudogene. This CDR3 has 9 residues.

The chain has TRBV28 and TRBJ2-2, with 7 positions matching TRBD2. This CDR3 spans 16 amino acids. Germline V CDR1 and CDR2: MDHEN, SYDVKM. The J segment lost 0 bases and the V segment lost 10 bases, leaving 11 bases of the junction unmatched. The chain's CDR3 is CATTPRGRANTGELFF. CDR3 DNA: TGTGCCACCACCCCCCGCGGGAGAGCGAACACCGGGGAGCTGTTTTTT.

This chain joins TRBV5-1 and TRBJ1-6; 8 nucleotides align to TRBD1. The CDR3 runs 15 residues. The germline gives CDR1 SGHRS, CDR2 YFSETQ. After removal of 0 bases from V and 9 bases from J, the junction contained 5 bases not matched to a gene. As DNA, the CDR3 is TGCGCCAGCAGCTTGGAGGTCAGGGGGCTTTCACCCCTCCACTTT. Protein product: CASSLEVRGLSPLHF.

The V gene is TRBV27, the J gene TRBJ1-2; 7 bases fit TRBD1. The V segment lost 5 bases and the J segment 8 bases; nucleotides outside the gene matches: 11. Germline-derived CDR1 and CDR2 are MNHEY and SMNVEV (reference sequence). CDR3 length: 14 amino acids. As DNA, the CDR3 is TGTGCCAGCAGTCCCACGACAGGGTTAAGCGGCTACACCTTC. Protein product: CASSPTTGLSGYTF.